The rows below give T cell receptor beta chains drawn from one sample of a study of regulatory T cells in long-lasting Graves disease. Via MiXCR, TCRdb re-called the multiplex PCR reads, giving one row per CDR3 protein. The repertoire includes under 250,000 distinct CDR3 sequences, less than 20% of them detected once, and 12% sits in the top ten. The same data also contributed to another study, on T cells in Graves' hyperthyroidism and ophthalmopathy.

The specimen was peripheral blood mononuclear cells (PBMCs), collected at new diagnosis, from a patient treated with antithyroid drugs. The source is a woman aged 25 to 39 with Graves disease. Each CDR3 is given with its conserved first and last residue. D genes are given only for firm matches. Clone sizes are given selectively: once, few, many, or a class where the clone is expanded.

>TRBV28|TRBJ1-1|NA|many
CASSLGGRSNTEAFF
TGTGCCAGCAGTTTAGGCGGCCGATCGAACACTGAAGCTTTCTTT
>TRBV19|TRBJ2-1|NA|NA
CASSIFNEQFF
TGTGCCAGTAGTATCTTTAATGAGCAGTTCTTC
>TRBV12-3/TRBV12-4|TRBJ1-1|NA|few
CASSPEAGTKLNTEAFF
TGTGCCAGCAGCCCCGAGGCGGGGACGAAGCTGAACACTGAAGCTTTCTTT
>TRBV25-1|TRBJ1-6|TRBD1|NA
CASSDVTGVNSPLHF
TGTGCCAGCAGTGATGTGACAGGGGTTAATTCACCCCTCCACTTT
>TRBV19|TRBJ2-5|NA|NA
CASSPLGAKTQYF
TGTGCCAGCAGCCCCTTAGGGGCAAAGACCCAGTACTTC
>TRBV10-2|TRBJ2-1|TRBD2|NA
CASSEWRLANEQFF
TGCGCCAGCAGTGAGTGGAGACTAGCGAATGAGCAGTTCTTC
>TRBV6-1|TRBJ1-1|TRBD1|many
CASSGRTGGVGTEAFF
TGTGCCAGCAGTGGACGGACAGGGGGAGTAGGCACTGAAGCTTTCTTT
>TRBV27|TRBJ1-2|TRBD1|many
CASSPIHSDRKALGYTF
TGTGCCAGCAGTCCTATTCACTCGGACAGGAAAGCCCTTGGCTACACCTTC
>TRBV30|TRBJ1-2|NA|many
CAWTGAGNYGYTF
TGTGCCTGGACCGGGGCCGGTAACTATGGCTACACCTTC
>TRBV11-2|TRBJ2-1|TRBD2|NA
CASSPRPTSGRTEQFF
TGTGCCAGCAGCCCCCGCCCGACTAGCGGGAGGACTGAGCAGTTCTTC
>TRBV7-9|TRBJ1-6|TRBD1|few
CASSLKGQGNSPLHF
TGTGCCAGCAGCTTAAAGGGACAGGGAAATTCACCCCTCCACTTT
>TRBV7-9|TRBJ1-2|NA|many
CASSPDGPGYTF
TGTGCCAGCAGCCCAGACGGCCCCGGCTACACCTTC
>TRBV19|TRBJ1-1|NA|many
CASTREERVRGTEAFF
TGTGCCAGTACCCGGGAGGAGAGAGTCAGGGGAACTGAAGCTTTCTTT
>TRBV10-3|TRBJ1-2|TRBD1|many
CATSDPGGLYGYTF
TGTGCCACCAGTGACCCAGGGGGTTTATATGGCTACACCTTC
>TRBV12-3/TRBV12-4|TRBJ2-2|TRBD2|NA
CASSPDPPTSGSLAGELFF
TGTGCCAGCAGCCCCGATCCGCCTACTAGCGGGAGTCTCGCCGGGGAGCTGTTTTTT
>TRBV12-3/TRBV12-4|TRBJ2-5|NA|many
CASSFTGRETQYF
TGTGCCAGCAGTTTTACAGGGCGAGAGACCCAGTACTTC
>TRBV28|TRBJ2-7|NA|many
CASSSPAAGRWTGPYEQYF
TGTGCCAGCAGTTCCCCAGCGGCCGGGAGGTGGACAGGGCCCTACGAGCAGTACTTC
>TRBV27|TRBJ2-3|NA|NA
CASTPELHRTDTQYF
TGTGCCAGCACCCCGGAGTTACATCGCACAGATACGCAGTATTTT
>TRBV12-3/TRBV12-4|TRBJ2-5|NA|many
CASSFSETQYF
TGTGCCAGCAGCTTCTCGGAGACCCAGTACTTC
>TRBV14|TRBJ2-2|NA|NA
CASSLRDWQLFF
TGTGCCAGCAGCCTCAGGGATTGGCAGCTGTTTTTT
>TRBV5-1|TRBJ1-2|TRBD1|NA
CASSLLVTGGLGYTF
TGCGCCAGCAGCTTGCTGGTCACAGGGGGTCTAGGCTACACCTTC
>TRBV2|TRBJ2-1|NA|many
CASRGEANEQFF
TGTGCCAGCAGGGGGGAAGCCAATGAGCAGTTCTTC
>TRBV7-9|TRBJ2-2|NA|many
CASSLVQGMNTGELFF
TGTGCCAGCAGCCTAGTACAGGGTATGAACACCGGGGAGCTGTTTTTT
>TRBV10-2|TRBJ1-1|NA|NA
CASSEGGEAFF
TGCGCCAGCAGTGAGGGGGGTGAAGCTTTCTTT
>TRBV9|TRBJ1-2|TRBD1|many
CASSQGQGYGYTF
TGTGCCAGCAGCCAAGGACAGGGTTATGGCTACACCTTC